A selection of T cell receptor beta chains follows, all from one sample in a study of radiation and T cells in renal cell carcinoma. Libraries were prepared by immunoSEQ multiplex PCR; TCRdb keeps only in-frame clonotypes and omits some of them. The data show tens of thousands of clones, roughly 87% seen once. The sample here was blood, taken from a patient whose treatment included radiotherapy and nephrectomy. Every receptor here comes from a woman aged 70-85 years with renal cell carcinoma. Each CDR3 is given with its conserved first and last residue. Fields, in order: V gene, clone size, J gene, D gene, CDR3 DNA, CDR3 protein. The D gene is left open where the match is weak. A row's size may be missing; if present it is once, few, many or a size class.

V gene: TRBV6-1; clone size: -; J gene: TRBJ1-5; D gene: -; CDR3 DNA: TGTGCCAGCAGTGAAGCAAGAGCAGGCTTCAATCAGCCCCAGCATTTT; CDR3 protein: CASSEARAGFNQPQHF
V gene: TRBV7-9; clone size: -; J gene: TRBJ2-3; D gene: -; CDR3 DNA: TGTGCCAGCAGCTTGGGCGAGAAGGCAGATACGCAGTATTTT; CDR3 protein: CASSLGEKADTQYF
V gene: TRBV5-5; clone size: -; J gene: TRBJ1-3; D gene: -; CDR3 DNA: TGTGCCAGCAGCGTCTACAGCTCTGGAAACACCATATATTTT; CDR3 protein: CASSVYSSGNTIYF
V gene: TRBV29-1; clone size: once; J gene: TRBJ1-3; D gene: -; CDR3 DNA: TGCAGCGTTGACGACAGGAGCTCTGGAAACACCATATATTTT; CDR3 protein: CSVDDRSSGNTIYF
V gene: TRBV18; clone size: -; J gene: TRBJ2-1; D gene: TRBD2; CDR3 DNA: TGTGCCAGCTCACCAGCACTAGCGGACGGCACTGAGCAGTTCTTC; CDR3 protein: CASSPALADGTEQFF
V gene: TRBV19; clone size: -; J gene: TRBJ1-4; D gene: -; CDR3 DNA: TGTGCCAGTAGTGCAGGGGTGGGGGAAAAACTGTTTTTT; CDR3 protein: CASSAGVGEKLFF
V gene: TRBV13; clone size: -; J gene: TRBJ2-7; D gene: -; CDR3 DNA: TGTGCCAGCAGCTTAGTGGGGGGCCACGAGCAGTACTTC; CDR3 protein: CASSLVGGHEQYF
V gene: TRBV7-2; clone size: -; J gene: TRBJ1-1; D gene: -; CDR3 DNA: TGTGCCAGCAGCTACCAACTCCGGACTGAAGCTTTCTTT; CDR3 protein: CASSYQLRTEAFF
V gene: TRBV5-1; clone size: -; J gene: TRBJ1-2; D gene: -; CDR3 DNA: TGCGCCAGCAGCTTTGGGGCGCAGGGAAACTATGGCTACACCTTC; CDR3 protein: CASSFGAQGNYGYTF
V gene: TRBV10-3; clone size: -; J gene: TRBJ2-1; D gene: -; CDR3 DNA: TGTGCCATCAGTGAGTCCTCAGGGACCCAGCAGTTCTTC; CDR3 protein: CAISESSGTQQFF
V gene: TRBV11-2; clone size: -; J gene: TRBJ1-1; D gene: -; CDR3 DNA: TGTGCCAGCAGCTCCCCTGGCGGGGTGAACACTGAAGCTTTCTTT; CDR3 protein: CASSSPGGVNTEAFF
V gene: TRBV28; clone size: -; J gene: TRBJ1-5; D gene: TRBD1; CDR3 DNA: TGTGCCAGCAGCCAAACAGGGGGAGGCAATCAGCCCCAGCATTTT; CDR3 protein: CASSQTGGGNQPQHF
V gene: TRBV6-5; clone size: -; J gene: TRBJ1-6; D gene: -; CDR3 DNA: TGTGCCAGCAGGTACAGGGAGTTCGTAAATTCACCCCTCCACTTT; CDR3 protein: CASRYREFVNSPLHF
V gene: TRBV30; clone size: -; J gene: TRBJ2-3; D gene: TRBD1; CDR3 DNA: TGTGCCTGGAGTGTACCGGCAGGGGGAACAGATACGCAGTATTTT; CDR3 protein: CAWSVPAGGTDTQYF